The 5 T cell receptor beta chains reported below all come from one sample, sequenced in a study of blood T cell repertoires in COVID-19. TCRdb keeps only in-frame clones here, not all; method: immunoSEQ multiplex PCR. The sample shows 190,000 or so clones, around 90% of them seen only once. The material sequenced was peripheral blood. The receptors come from a man aged 35 to 55 with acute or convalescent COVID-19.

The V and J genes are TRBV19 and TRBJ2-6; the D is unclear. Trimming cost V 7 bases and J 2 bases, with 18 bases left between them. The CDR3 is 17 residues long. Germline V gene data show CDR1 as LNHDA and CDR2 as SQIVND (reference sequence). The CDR3 here is CASTSLPGSPGANVLTF. As DNA, the CDR3 is TGTGCCAGTACTTCCTTGCCAGGCAGTCCTGGGGCCAACGTCCTGACTTTC. Full variable domain (outside the CDR3, taken from reference TRBV19 and TRBJ2-6): DGGITQSPKYLFRKEGQNVTLSCEQNLNHDAMYWYRQDPGQGLRLIYYSQIVNDFQKGDIAEGYSVSREKKESFPLTVTSAQKNPTAFYLCASTSLPGSPGANVLTFGAGSRLTVL.

The chain employs TRBV24-1 and TRBJ2-1; 10 nucleotides match TRBD2. The germline V gene has CDR1 KGHDR and CDR2 SFDVKD. V was clipped by 1 base and J by 4 bases; unmatched bases: 6. The CDR3 consists of 17 residues. CDR3 residues: CATSDFPSGGAYNEQFF. For the CDR3, the DNA is TGTGCCACCAGTGATTTTCCCAGCGGGGGGGCTTACAATGAGCAGTTCTTC.

The chain employs TRBV7-8 and TRBJ2-3; D possibly corresponds to TRBD2 (6 bases). CDR1 is SGHVS and CDR2 is FQNEAQ in the germline V gene. Trimming pared 1 base from V and 3 bases from J, leaving 17 bases between. CDR3 length: 17 residues. The CDR3 is CASSLVGSGLGTDTQYF. For the CDR3, the DNA is TGTGCCAGCAGCTTAGTAGGTAGCGGTTTGGGAACAGATACGCAGTATTTT.

The chain couples TRBV7-9 to TRBJ1-6, with TRBD1 as a possible D gene (5 bases). CDR1 SEHNR and CDR2 FQNEAQ come from the germline V gene (reference sequence). The V and J ends lost 1 base and 5 bases respectively, with 18 bases between them. CDR3 length: 18 amino acids. CDR3 amino acids: CASSLEAGQFLNNSPLHF. DNA of the CDR3: TGTGCCAGCAGCTTAGAAGCAGGGCAGTTTCTGAATAATTCACCCCTCCACTTT.

The chain recombines TRBV4-1 with TRBJ1-3; maybe TRBD1 (5 bases). Germline loops: CDR1 MGHRA, CDR2 YSYEKL. Trimming pared 0 bases from V and 3 bases from J, leaving 15 bases between. This CDR3 region has 17 residues. The CDR3 spells CASSQDKAGSYGNTIYF. In nucleotides, the CDR3 is TGCGCCAGCAGCCAAGATAAAGCAGGGTCATATGGAAACACCATATATTTT.